Below, one TCR beta chain is given with its context. The antigen is not known. These data come from a study of cytomegalovirus exposure and HLA in healthy donors. Study summary: The 130 or so validation repertoires, a later analysis reported, used the same platform as the 700 or so repertoires from the first cohort.

Losses at the gene ends were 4 bases for V and 5 bases for J; bases not matched to a gene: 10. Germline values: CDR1 KGHSH, CDR2 LQKENI. The CDR3 is made up of 16 amino acids. Study-level points and caveats: Cytomegalovirus association was assigned to over 150 TCR beta chains. Cytomegalovirus status was reportedly diagnosed by the classifier with high sensitivity and specificity. Many donors carried some public TCRs, although rarity characterized most TCR sequences.

Clones were sequenced by immunoSEQ multiplex PCR, and TCRdb holds only the in-frame ones, with some missing. The sample includes about 340,000 clones, 80% to 90% of them seen just once. Source material: PBMCs. The chain is built from TRBV18 and TRBJ2-2; 7 nucleotides agree with TRBD1. This TCR was recovered from a woman between 18 and 29 years old in good health and CMV-seronegative. Here the CDR3 DNA reads TGTGCCAGCTCACTACGAGGGGGCGTTCGTACCGGGGAGCTGTTTTTT. It is translated as CASSLRGGVRTGELFF.